This section outlines one T cell receptor (beta chain) sequence together with its context. Its matching antigen is unknown. Measured with immunoSEQ multiplex PCR; TCRdb has only the in-frame clones, and not every one. Of several thousand clones listed, roughly 80% were seen once; the top ten hold under 9.5%. These data are taken from a study of chemoradiotherapy in HPV16-positive cancers. Study-wide results and limits: During treatment, candidate HPV-specific clones and E7-related motifs expanded in tumor. The functional HPV-specific definition rests on just two HPV16-positive patients.

The CDR3 spans 16 residues. In germline, CDR1 is SGHNT, CDR2 YYREEE (reference sequence). Trimming at V came to 5 bases and at J to 3 bases, leaving 12 bases not matched to a gene. Sample: tumor tissue, taken from a patient who underwent chemoradiotherapy. The receptor was derived from a human donor with HPV-associated anogenital cancer. The chain uses TRBV5-4 and TRBJ2-5; 8 bases agree with TRBD2. CDR3 amino acids: CASSWWRGVIKETQYF. The CDR3 DNA reads as TGTGCCAGCAGTTGGTGGCGGGGGGTGATTAAAGAGACCCAGTACTTC.